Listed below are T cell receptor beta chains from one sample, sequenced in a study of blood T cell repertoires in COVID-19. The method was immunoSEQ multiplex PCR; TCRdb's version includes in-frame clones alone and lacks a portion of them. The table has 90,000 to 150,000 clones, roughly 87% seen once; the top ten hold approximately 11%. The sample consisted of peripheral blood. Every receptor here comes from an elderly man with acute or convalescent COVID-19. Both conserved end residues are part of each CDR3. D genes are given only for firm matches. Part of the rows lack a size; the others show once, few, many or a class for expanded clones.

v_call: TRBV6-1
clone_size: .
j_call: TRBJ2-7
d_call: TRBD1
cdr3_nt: TGTGCCAGCAGTGAAGTTGGACAGGGGTTTTCCGAGCAGTACTTC
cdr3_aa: CASSEVGQGFSEQYF

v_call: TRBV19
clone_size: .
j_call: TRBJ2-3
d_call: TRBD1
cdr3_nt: TGTGCCAGTCGCACCAGGACAGGGCACACAGATACGCAGTATTTT
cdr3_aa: CASRTRTGHTDTQYF

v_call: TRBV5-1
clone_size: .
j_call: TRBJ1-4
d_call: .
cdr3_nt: TGCGCCAGCAGCTTGGGAGGCAGGACTCACAATGAAAAACTGTTTTTT
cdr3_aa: CASSLGGRTHNEKLFF

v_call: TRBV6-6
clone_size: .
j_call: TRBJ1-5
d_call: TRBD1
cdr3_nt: TGTGCCAGCAGTCGACAGGGTTTCGGGTATAGCAATCAGCCCCAGCATTTT
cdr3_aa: CASSRQGFGYSNQPQHF

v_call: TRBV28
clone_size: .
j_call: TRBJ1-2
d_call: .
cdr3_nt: TGTGCCAGCAGTTTAATACCAGGGTGGAACTATGGCTACACCTTC
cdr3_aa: CASSLIPGWNYGYTF

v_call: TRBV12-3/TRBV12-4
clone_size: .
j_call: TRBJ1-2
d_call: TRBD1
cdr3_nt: TGTGCCAGCACCCAGGGGGCCGGAGGCTACACCTTC
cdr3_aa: CASTQGAGGYTF

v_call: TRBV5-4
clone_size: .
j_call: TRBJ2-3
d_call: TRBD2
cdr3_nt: TGTGCCAGCAGCCTAGGACTAGCGGGGGCCCAAGATACGCAGTATTTT
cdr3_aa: CASSLGLAGAQDTQYF

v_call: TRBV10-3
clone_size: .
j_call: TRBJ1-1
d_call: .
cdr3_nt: TGTGCCATCAGTGAACCACACATGAACACTGAAGCTTTCTTT
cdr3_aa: CAISEPHMNTEAFF

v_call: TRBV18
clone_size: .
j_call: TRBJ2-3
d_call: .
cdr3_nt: TGTGCCAGCTCACCAAGGGGGAGCGTGGATACGCAGTATTTT
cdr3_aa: CASSPRGSVDTQYF

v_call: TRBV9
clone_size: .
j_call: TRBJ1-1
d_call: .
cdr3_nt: TGTGCCAGCAGCGCCTACAGGGACACTGAAGCTTTCTTT
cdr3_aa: CASSAYRDTEAFF

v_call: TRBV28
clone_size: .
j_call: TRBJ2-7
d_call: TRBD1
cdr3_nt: TGTGCCAGCACCAGTGGACAGGTTACCTACGAGCAGTACTTC
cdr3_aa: CASTSGQVTYEQYF

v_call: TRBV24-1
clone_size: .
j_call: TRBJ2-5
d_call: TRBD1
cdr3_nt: TGTGCCACCAGTGACCCAGGGACAGGGAAAGAGACCCAGTACTTC
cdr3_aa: CATSDPGTGKETQYF

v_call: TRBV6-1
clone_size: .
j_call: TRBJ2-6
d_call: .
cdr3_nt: TGTGCCAGCAGTGAACATGGGGCCAACGTCCTGACTTTC
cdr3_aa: CASSEHGANVLTF

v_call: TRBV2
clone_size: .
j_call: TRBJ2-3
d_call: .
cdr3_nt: TGTGCCAGCAGTGAAACGGGCAGGAGGTCCGTAGATACGCAGTATTTT
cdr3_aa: CASSETGRRSVDTQYF

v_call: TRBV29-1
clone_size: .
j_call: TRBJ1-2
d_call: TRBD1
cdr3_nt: TGCAGCGTTGGGGACAGCTATGGCTACACCTTC
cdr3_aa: CSVGDSYGYTF

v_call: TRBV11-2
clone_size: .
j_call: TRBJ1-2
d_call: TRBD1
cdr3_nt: TGTGCCAGCAGCTTAGATAGGGGACAGGGTTATCGCGATCTTCATGGCTACACCTTC
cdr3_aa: CASSLDRGQGYRDLHGYTF

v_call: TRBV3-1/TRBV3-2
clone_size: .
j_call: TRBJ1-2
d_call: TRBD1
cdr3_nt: TGTGCCAGCAGCTTGACAGGGGGCCACTATGGCTACACCTTC
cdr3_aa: CASSLTGGHYGYTF

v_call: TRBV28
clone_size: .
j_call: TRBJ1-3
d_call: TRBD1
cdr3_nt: TGTGCCAGCAGCCCGGGACAGCCGAACACCATATATTTT
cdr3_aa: CASSPGQPNTIYF

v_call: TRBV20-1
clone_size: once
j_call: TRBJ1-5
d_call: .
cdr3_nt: TGCAGTGCTAGTTCAGGGCTCACTAGCAATCAGCCCCAGCATTTT
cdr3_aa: CSASSGLTSNQPQHF

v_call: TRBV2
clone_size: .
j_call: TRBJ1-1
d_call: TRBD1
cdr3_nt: TGTGCCAGCAGAGGACAGGGCCAGGCTGAAGCTTTCTTT
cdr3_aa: CASRGQGQAEAFF

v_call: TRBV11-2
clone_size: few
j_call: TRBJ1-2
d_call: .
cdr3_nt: TGTGCCAGCAGCTTAAGGGCAGGGTGGAACTATGGCTACACCTTC
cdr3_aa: CASSLRAGWNYGYTF

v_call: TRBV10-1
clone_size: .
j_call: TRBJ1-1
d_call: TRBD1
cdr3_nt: TGCGCCAGCAGTGTAACGGGACAGGGTGAAGCTTTCTTT
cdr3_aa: CASSVTGQGEAFF

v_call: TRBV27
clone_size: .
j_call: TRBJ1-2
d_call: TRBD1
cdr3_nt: TGTGCCAGCAGTTTAAGACAGGGGGGCGGCTACACCTTC
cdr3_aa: CASSLRQGGGYTF

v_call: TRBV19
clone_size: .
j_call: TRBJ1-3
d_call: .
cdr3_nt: TGTGCCAGTAGTACCACCTATCCGAGCTCTGGAAACACCATATATTTT
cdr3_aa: CASSTTYPSSGNTIYF

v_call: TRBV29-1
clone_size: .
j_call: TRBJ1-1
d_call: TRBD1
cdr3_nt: TGCAGCGTTCACGGACAGGGAGGCACTGAAGCTTTCTTT
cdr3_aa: CSVHGQGGTEAFF

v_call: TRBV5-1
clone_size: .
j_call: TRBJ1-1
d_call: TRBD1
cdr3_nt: TGCGCCAGCAGCTCTCAGGGGGTCAGCACTGAAGCTTTCTTT
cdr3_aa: CASSSQGVSTEAFF